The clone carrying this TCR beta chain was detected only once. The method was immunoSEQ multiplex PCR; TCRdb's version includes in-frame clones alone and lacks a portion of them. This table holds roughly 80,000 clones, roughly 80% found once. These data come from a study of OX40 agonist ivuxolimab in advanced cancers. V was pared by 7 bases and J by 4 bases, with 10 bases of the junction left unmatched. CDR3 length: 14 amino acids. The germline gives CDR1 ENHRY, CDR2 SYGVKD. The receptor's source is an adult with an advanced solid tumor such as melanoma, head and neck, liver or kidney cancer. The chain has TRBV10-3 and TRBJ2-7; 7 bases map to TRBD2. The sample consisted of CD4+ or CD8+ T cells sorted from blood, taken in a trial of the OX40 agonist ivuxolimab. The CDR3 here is CAIKPGGRVYEQYF. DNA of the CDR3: TGTGCCATCAAACCCGGCGGGAGAGTGTACGAGCAGTACTTC.